Listed here are 19 T cell receptor beta chains from one sample, sequenced in a study of blood T cells in healthy people across ages. Using a J-beta primer mix together with a sample-barcoded 5' primer, a second PCR was run for about 6 to 12 cycles. TCRdb ran MiXCR on the 5' RACE reads and lists one entry per CDR3 protein. The sample has some 920,000 distinct CDR3 sequences; approximately 50% are singletons. Sequenced sample: blood. The source is a woman aged 60-75 years in good health.

This rearrangement joins TRBV27 to TRBJ2-1; D is undetermined. Germline V lookup: CDR1 MNHEY, CDR2 SMNVEV (reference sequence). With 8 bases removed from V and 0 bases from J, the gap between germline ends came to 17 bases. This CDR3 comprises 16 residues. The CDR3 loop is CASADWAPSSYNEQFF. The CDR3 DNA follows: TGTGCCAGCGCCGACTGGGCGCCGAGCTCCTACAATGAGCAGTTCTTC.

J is TRBJ2-1 and V is TRBV11-2, with 9 bases identical to TRBD1. Looked up from germline, CDR1 is SGHAT and CDR2 is FQNNGV. Trimming removed 5 bases from V and 0 bases from J; junction bases left unmatched: 2. The CDR3 contains 15 residues. CDR3 in amino acids: CASSRDRASYNEQFF. The CDR3 DNA follows: TGTGCCAGCAGCAGGGACAGGGCCTCCTACAATGAGCAGTTCTTC.

This clonotype was seen a handful of times. The CDR3 is CASSGTDSYEQYF. DNA of the CDR3: TGTGCCAGCAGTGGGACAGATTCCTACGAGCAGTACTTC. The V call is TRBV12-3 or TRBV12-4, the J call TRBJ2-7; TRBD1 matches at 7 bases. The V and J ends lost 5 bases and 1 base, in that order; junction bases with no gene match: 2. CDR3 size: 13 residues.

This clonotype appeared a few times. This sequence joins TRBV4-2 and TRBJ2-5; 10 bases fit TRBD2. Germline-derived CDR1 and CDR2 are LGHNA and YNFKEQ. Losses at the gene ends were 1 base for V and 4 bases for J; bases not matched to a gene: 15. This CDR3 has 19 amino acids. CDR3 DNA: TGTGCCAGCAGCCAAGCTTTGCTAGCGGGAGATATCCTGGGAGAGACCCAGTACTTC. This translates into CASSQALLAGDILGETQYF.

A few counts support this clonotype. The CDR3 loop reads CASSLFFLNYGYTF. The CDR3, as DNA: TGTGCCAGCAGCTTATTCTTTCTTAACTATGGCTACACCTTC. The chain recombines TRBV7-2 with TRBJ1-2, with D uncertain. Germline loops: CDR1 SGHTA, CDR2 FQGNSA. Deletions cut 2 bases from V and 1 base from J, with 8 bases between. The CDR3 length is 14 residues.

V usage is TRBV3-1 and J usage is TRBJ1-2, with D unresolved. The V end was cut by 4 bases, the J end by 1 base, with 7 bases between. Germline V lookup: CDR1 LGHDT, CDR2 YNNKEL (reference sequence). The CDR3 has 13 residues. The CDR3 reads CASSRNNNYGYTF. In nucleotides, the CDR3 is TGTGCCAGCAGCCGGAACAATAACTATGGCTACACCTTC.

This clonotype was found a few times. The chain carries TRBV27 and TRBJ2-3, with a weak D call TRBD2 (6 bases). Trimming removed 6 bases at V and 2 bases at J, with 12 bases between. The germline V gene encodes CDR1 MNHEY and CDR2 SMNVEV (reference sequence). CDR3 length: 14 residues. The DNA of the CDR3 is TGTGCCAGCAGCCTGGGACTCCACACAGATACGCAGTATTTT. Its protein is CASSLGLHTDTQYF.

This clonotype was seen only a few times. The rearrangement uses TRBV7-2 and TRBJ2-4; 8 nucleotides align to TRBD2. J lost 9 bases, V lost 1 base, and 17 bases had no gene match. CDR1 is SGHTA, CDR2 FQGNSA, per germline. This CDR3 contains 18 residues. CDR3 sequence reads: CASSLEAGLGGPGGIQYF. CDR3 nucleotide sequence: TGTGCCAGCAGCTTAGAGGCGGGACTAGGGGGACCCGGGGGCATTCAGTACTTC. Full variable domain (remainder filled in from reference TRBV7-2 and TRBJ2-4): GAGVSQSPSNKVTEKGKDVELRCDPISGHTALYWYRQSLGQGLEFLIYFQGNSAPDKSGLPSDRFSAERTGGSVSTLTIQRTQQEDSAVYLCASSLEAGLGGPGGIQYFGAGTRLSVL.

V usage is TRBV7-2 and J usage is TRBJ2-2; D is perhaps TRBD1 (5 bases). The V end was cut by 8 bases, the J end by 6 bases, with 16 bases between. The CDR3 is made up of 14 amino acids. CDR1 is SGHTA and CDR2 is FQGNSA in the germline V gene. CDR3 sequence (DNA): TGTGCCAGCGGGGCAGGGCTTGGCGCCGGGGAGCTGTTTTTT. Translation: CASGAGLGAGELFF.

The chain combines TRBV20-1 with TRBJ2-1, with 7 bases lining up with TRBD1. CDR3 length equals 13 residues. CDR1 and CDR2 from the germline V gene are DFQATT and SNEGSKA (reference sequence). With 6 bases clipped from V and 8 bases from J, the junction kept 10 bases outside the gene matches. The CDR3 loop is CSAQKTGRYEQFF. CDR3 in DNA: TGCAGTGCCCAAAAGACAGGGCGGTATGAGCAGTTCTTC.

The chain recombines TRBV3-1 with TRBJ2-4, with D possibly matching TRBD1 (6 bases). Germline V gene data show CDR1 as LGHDT and CDR2 as YNNKEL (reference sequence). V shed 4 bases and J shed 0 bases, with 19 bases lying between them. CDR3 length: 18 amino acids. The CDR3 protein is CASSRSGLTGRAKNIQYF. The CDR3 nucleotides read TGTGCCAGCAGCCGATCAGGATTAACAGGGAGAGCCAAAAACATTCAGTACTTC.

Points on this clonotype: The junction differs from germline at one of its ends, possibly a read error. The chain recombines TRBV12-3 or TRBV12-4 with TRBJ2-1; D is ambiguous. This CDR3 has 14 amino acids. CDR3 protein: CASTTRSRVNEQFF. The CDR3 DNA reads TGCGCCAGCACTACCCGCTCCCGGGTCAATGAGCAGTTCTTC.

The sample holds a few counts of this clonotype. J is TRBJ2-7 and V is TRBV6-5, with 7 bases identical to TRBD1. Germline V lookup: CDR1 MNHEY, CDR2 SVGAGI. With V trimmed by 8 bases and J by 5 bases, 9 bases remained unmatched. CDR3 length: 13 residues. CDR3 in DNA: TGTGCCAGCTTTCGGACAGGCGGGCACGAGCAGTACTTC. Amino acids: CASFRTGGHEQYF.

This clonotype was seen more than once but under ten times. This sequence joins TRBV7-2 and TRBJ2-7; D possibly corresponds to TRBD1 (5 bases). The V gene lost 2 bases and the J gene lost 2 bases, with 13 bases spanning the gap. This CDR3 has 15 residues. The germline gives CDR1 SGHTA, CDR2 FQGNSA. CDR3 nucleotide sequence: TGTGCCAGCAGCTTATGGGGCGATCCTGCCTACGAGCAGTACTTC. It yields the protein CASSLWGDPAYEQYF.

This clonotype came up a few times. The rearrangement joins TRBV19 to TRBJ2-4; 7 positions match TRBD1. CDR3 length: 15 residues. V was clipped by 4 bases and J by 12 bases; unmatched bases: 15. Germline-derived CDR1 and CDR2 are LNHDA and SQIVND (reference sequence). CDR3 DNA: TGTGCCAGTAGTAAACAGGGGCGAACCTTGGGACCTCAGTACTTC. It encodes CASSKQGRTLGPQYF.

This clonotype has only a few counts. This chain links TRBV12-3 or TRBV12-4 with TRBJ2-2; D gene unclear. The CDR3 spans 10 residues. With 8 bases removed from V and 3 bases from J, the gap between germline ends came to 1 base. CDR3 amino acids: CASHTGELFF. CDR3 nucleotides: TGTGCCAGCCACACCGGGGAGCTGTTTTTT.

This chain links TRBV27 with TRBJ2-7; D gene ambiguous. V was pared by 2 bases and J by 4 bases, with 15 bases between. The germline CDR1 and CDR2 sequences are MNHEY and SMNVEV (reference sequence). The CDR3 loop spans 15 amino acids. In nucleotides, the CDR3 is TGTGCCAGCAGTTTAGCCCCGAGGCAACAATACGAGCAGTACTTC. Translating gives CASSLAPRQQYEQYF.

Here the CDR3 reads CASSIYRGEQYF. CDR3 in DNA: TGTGCCAGCAGTATCTACAGGGGCGAGCAGTACTTC. The gene calls are TRBV28 and TRBJ2-7; 7 positions agree with TRBD1. CDR1 is MDHEN and CDR2 is SYDVKM in the germline V gene. The CDR3 loop spans 12 amino acids. The V and J ends lost 5 bases and 6 bases, in that order; junction bases with no gene match: 4.

The chain recombines TRBV7-2 with TRBJ1-2; D remains unclear. With 2 bases removed from V and 3 bases from J, the gap between germline ends came to 10 bases. The germline gives CDR1 SGHTA, CDR2 FQGNSA. CDR3 size: 14 residues. The CDR3 region has the DNA TGTGCCAGCAGCTTAAGGAGTCTGGACTATGGCTACACCTTC. Its protein is CASSLRSLDYGYTF.